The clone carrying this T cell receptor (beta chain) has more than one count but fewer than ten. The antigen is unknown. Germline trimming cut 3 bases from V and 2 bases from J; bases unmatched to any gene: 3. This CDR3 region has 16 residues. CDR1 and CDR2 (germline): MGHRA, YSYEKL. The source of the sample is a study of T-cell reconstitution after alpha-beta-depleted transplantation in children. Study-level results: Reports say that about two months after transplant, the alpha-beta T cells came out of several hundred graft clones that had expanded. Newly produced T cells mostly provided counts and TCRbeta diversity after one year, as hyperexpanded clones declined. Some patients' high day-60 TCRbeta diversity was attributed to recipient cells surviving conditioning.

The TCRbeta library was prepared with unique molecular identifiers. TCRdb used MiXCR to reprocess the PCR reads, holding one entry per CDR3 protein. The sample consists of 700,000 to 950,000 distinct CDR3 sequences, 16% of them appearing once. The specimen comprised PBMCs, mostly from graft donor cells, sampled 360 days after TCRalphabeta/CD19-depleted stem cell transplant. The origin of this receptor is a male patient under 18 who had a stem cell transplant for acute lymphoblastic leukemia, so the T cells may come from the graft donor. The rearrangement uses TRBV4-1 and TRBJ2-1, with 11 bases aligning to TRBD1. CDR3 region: CASSQRDRGTYNEQFF. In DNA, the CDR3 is TGCGCCAGCAGCCAGCGGGACAGGGGGACCTACAATGAGCAGTTCTTC.